This T cell receptor (beta chain) appears in the sequencing data of a study of blood T cells in healthy people across ages. Trimming shortened V by 1 base and J by 1 base, and 10 bases separated the two germline ends. CDR3 length: 15 residues. CDR1 and CDR2 (germline): LGHNA, YSLEER. It was with a sample-barcoded 5' primer and a J-beta primer mix that a second PCR of roughly 6 to 12 cycles was run. One entry per CDR3 protein, called by TCRdb with MiXCR from the 5' RACE reads. The sample contains roughly 830,000 distinct CDR3 sequences, roughly 60% of which appear only once. Study-level points and caveats: Diversity estimates drawn from one million T cells were deemed underestimates. Both naive CD4+ cell counts and diversity were greater in long-lived donors than in aged donors.

As concerns this clonotype: The antigen remains unidentified.

Sequencing input: blood. This rearrangement joins TRBV4-3 to TRBJ1-2, with D unclear. The TCR comes from a man aged 25 to 45 in good health. This chain's CDR3 is CASSQGRSRNYGYTF. CDR3 DNA: TGCGCCAGCAGCCAAGGGAGGAGCCGTAACTATGGCTACACCTTC.